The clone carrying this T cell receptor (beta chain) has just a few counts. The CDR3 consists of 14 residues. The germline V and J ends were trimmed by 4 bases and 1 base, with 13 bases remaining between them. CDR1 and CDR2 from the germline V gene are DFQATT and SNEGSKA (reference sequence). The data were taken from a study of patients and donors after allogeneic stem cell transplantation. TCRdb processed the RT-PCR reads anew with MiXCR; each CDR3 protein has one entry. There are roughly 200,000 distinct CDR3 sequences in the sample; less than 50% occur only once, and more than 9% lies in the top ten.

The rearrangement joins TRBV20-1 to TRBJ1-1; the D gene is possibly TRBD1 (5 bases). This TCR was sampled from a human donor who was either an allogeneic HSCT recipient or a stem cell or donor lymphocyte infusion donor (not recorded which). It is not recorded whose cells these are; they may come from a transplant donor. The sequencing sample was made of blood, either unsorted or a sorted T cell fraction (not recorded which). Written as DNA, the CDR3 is TGCAGTGCTAAAACCGGGACGAAGAACACTGAAGCTTTCTTT. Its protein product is CSAKTGTKNTEAFF.